This T cell receptor beta chain emerged from a study of blood T cell repertoires in COVID-19. Germline CDR1 and CDR2: KGHDR and SFDVKD. Trimming cost V 9 bases and J 1 base, with 10 bases left between them. The CDR3 length is 13 residues. Concerning this clone: Other nucleotide sequences in the sample specify the same CDR3.

Original processing notes: Amplification of reference gene primers provided the estimated nucleated cell counts. Profiled with immunoSEQ multiplex PCR; TCRdb holds only in-frame clones, not every one. V and J calls and clone size are given by that table; D and trimming were obtained from the DNA. Counted here are under 100,000 clones, about 90% occurring once; the ten biggest clones make up approximately 18%. The chain employs TRBV24-1 and TRBJ2-3; a possible D gene is TRBD2 (6 bases). Sequences were obtained from peripheral blood. The source of this sequence is a human donor in a cohort sampled during active COVID-19. CDR3: CATSEGGTDTQYF. The CDR3 DNA sequence: TGTGCCACCTCGGAGGGTGGCACAGATACGCAGTATTTT.